What follows are 7 T cell receptor beta chains derived from one specimen sequenced in a study of OX40 agonist ivuxolimab in advanced cancers. Using immunoSEQ multiplex PCR, the repertoire was profiled, and TCRdb retains in-frame clones only, with some absent. The sample has around 67,000 clones; about 87% are singletons. The sequencing here drew on CD4+ or CD8+ T cells sorted from blood, taken in a trial of the OX40 agonist ivuxolimab. The source is an adult with an advanced solid tumor such as melanoma, head and neck, liver or kidney cancer.

The chain recombines TRBV21-1 with TRBJ2-2; the listed D gene, TRBD2, was not tested against the DNA. TRBV21-1 is termed a pseudogene. The CDR3 is 16 amino acids. DNA for the CDR3: TGTGCCAGCAGCAAAAATGGAAAGCGGAACACCGGGGAGCTGTTTTTT. Residues: CASSKNGKRNTGELFF.

V gene TRBV18 combines with J gene TRBJ2-1; D perhaps matches TRBD1 (5 bases). V lost 6 bases and J lost 1, with 13 bases in between. The CDR3 consists of 15 residues. Germline loops: CDR1 KGHSH, CDR2 LQKENI. CDR3 in DNA: TGTGCCAGCTCCCCGAGGCAGGGTTCCTACAATGAGCAGTTCTTC. This sequence encodes CASSPRQGSYNEQFF.

On this clone itself: Other DNA variants within this sample encode the same CDR3. The gene calls are TRBV6-5 and TRBJ1-2; 8 nucleotides line up with TRBD1. The V and J ends lost 5 bases and 4 bases, in that order; junction bases with no gene match: 3. This CDR3 region has 13 residues. Germline CDR1 reads MNHEY; CDR2 reads SVGAGI. CDR3 loop: CASSRQGIYGYTF. CDR3 sequence (DNA): TGTGCCAGCAGTCGACAGGGGATCTATGGCTACACCTTC.

The rearrangement uses TRBV7-2 and TRBJ2-5; D not certain. Trimming took 7 bases from V and 2 from J, leaving 17 bases between them. The CDR3 consists of 15 residues. From germline, CDR1 is SGHTA and CDR2 FQGNSA. The CDR3 is CASIPGPERQETQYF. The CDR3 DNA follows: TGTGCCAGCATCCCAGGTCCGGAGAGACAAGAGACCCAGTACTTC.

The genes are TRBV19 and TRBJ1-5, with D uncertain. The germline V and J ends were trimmed by 3 bases and 2 bases, with 8 bases remaining between them. Germline values: CDR1 LNHDA, CDR2 SQIVND (reference sequence). The CDR3 is 14 amino acids. The CDR3 region has the DNA TGTGCCAGTAGTATTGCCGACGGCAATCAGCCCCAGCATTTT. This gives the protein CASSIADGNQPQHF.

The chain couples TRBV19 to TRBJ1-2; 12 bases are a match to TRBD1. V trimming: 8 bases; J trimming: 7 bases; junction bases outside the gene matches: 11. The CDR3 is 15 amino acids. The germline V gene encodes CDR1 LNHDA and CDR2 SQIVND (reference sequence). CDR3: CASFPSGTGGIGYTF. Here the CDR3 DNA reads TGTGCCAGTTTCCCCTCCGGGACAGGGGGCATTGGCTACACCTTC. The full variable domain, its missing parts supplied by reference TRBV19 and TRBJ1-2, is DGGITQSPKYLFRKEGQNVTLSCEQNLNHDAMYWYRQDPGQGLRLIYYSQIVNDFQKGDIAEGYSVSREKKESFPLTVTSAQKNPTAFYLCASFPSGTGGIGYTFGSGTRLTVV.

The gene calls are TRBV11-3 and TRBJ2-5; perhaps D is TRBD1 or TRBD2 (6 bases each). The CDR3 is 13 amino acids. The germline CDR1 and CDR2 sequences are SGHNT and YENEEA. V gave up 4 bases and J gave up 12 bases, with 18 bases separating them. This CDR3 is CASSSPTGRPEYF. As DNA, the CDR3 is TGTGCCAGCAGCTCCCCTACAGGGAGGCCTGAGTACTTC.